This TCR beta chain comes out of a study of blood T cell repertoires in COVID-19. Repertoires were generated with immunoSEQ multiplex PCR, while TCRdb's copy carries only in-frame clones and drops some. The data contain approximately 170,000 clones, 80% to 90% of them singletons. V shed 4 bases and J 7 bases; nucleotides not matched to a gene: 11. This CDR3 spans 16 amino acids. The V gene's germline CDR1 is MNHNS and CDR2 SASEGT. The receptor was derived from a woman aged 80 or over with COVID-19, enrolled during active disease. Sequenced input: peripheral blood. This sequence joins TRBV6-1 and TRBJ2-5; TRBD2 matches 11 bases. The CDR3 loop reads CASSVGLLAGVATQYF. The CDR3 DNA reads TGTGCCAGCAGTGTGGGTCTACTAGCGGGAGTTGCGACCCAGTACTTC.